This T cell receptor beta chain appears in the sequencing data of a study of blood T cell repertoires in COVID-19. At the level of the study: Acute-phase and convalescent COVID-19 samples originated in the United States, Italy and Spain. PBMCs, B-cell-depleted T cells, or T cells provided the cDNA or gDNA that made up the material.

Per the authors' pipeline: Counts of nucleated cells, estimated from reference gene primer amplification, were obtained. TCRdb keeps only in-frame clones here, not all; method: immunoSEQ multiplex PCR. The V and J calls and clone size come from that table; D and trimming were worked out from the DNA. The table has 350,000 or so clones, around 90% seen once; the top ten hold 6.5%. The V gene lost 1 base and the J gene lost 0 bases, with 12 bases spanning the gap. The CDR3 is 16 amino acids. Germline V gene lookup returns CDR1 LGHDT and CDR2 YNNKEL (reference sequence). The sample was peripheral blood. The V call is TRBV3-1 (or the pseudogene TRBV3-2), the J call TRBJ1-1, with D unclear. This sequence originates from a man aged 18 to 29 with active or convalescent COVID-19. The CDR3 is CASSQAPSILNTEAFF. DNA for the CDR3: TGTGCCAGCAGCCAAGCTCCTAGTATCCTGAACACTGAAGCTTTCTTT.